This TCR beta chain comes out of a study of cytomegalovirus exposure and HLA in healthy donors listed by TCRdb under 2017. For context, the study as a whole: According to an earlier analysis of 450 to 650 of the donors, about 180 million T cells yielded 120 million or so unique TCR beta sequences and roughly 280 Gb of sequence data. To study patterns of TCR occurrence, a later analysis re-analyzed previously published TCR beta repertoires from around 660 donors and added high-resolution HLA genotyping. Every repertoire in the discovery cohort had been generated on one and the same sequencing platform. The study aimed to test whether cataloging public T cell receptors could reveal signatures of past pathogen exposure. An earlier analysis of roughly 600 of the donors used high-throughput TCR beta sequencing to judge whether each TCR beta V gene segment behaved as functional or pseudogenic. Roughly 310 gigabases of sequencing data and 70 million to 100 million unique TCR sequences were included in an early release covering around 650 HLA-typed donors. Typing coverage differed by locus: A, B, C, DRB1 and DQB1 were typed in roughly 620-630 donors, DQA1 in about 500, DPA1 in over 600, and DPB1 in 400 to 480. Donor age, sex, ethnicity and CMV serostatus were collected together with the repertoire data. In addition to the first cohort of approximately 650 subjects, a separate validation cohort of approximately 130 different subjects was used. The T cell repertoires of some 670 subjects were profiled by immunosequencing and related to cytomegalovirus serostatus. HLA typing included class I and class II loci at four-digit resolution. The genetic ancestry cluster associated with self-reported Caucasian donors included 81% of the 300 to 450 genotyped donors. Across roughly 420 genotyped donors of the cohort, an average of about 220,000 unique TCR beta nucleotide sequences per donor were sequenced, and approximately 17% of those sequences were non-productive. A later genetic analysis took genome-wide SNP genotypes for about 55% of the 666 donors and used that subset as a discovery cohort. Rather than drawing on any new phenotypic data, the later analysis identified candidate immune exposures from TCR beta sequences and the way those sequences occurred across donors. The study combined high-throughput TCR immunosequencing, statistical association of individual TCRs with disease status, and machine learning to predict cytomegalovirus infection status. Several DR-DQ haplotypes were treated as single units for association and clustering because of strong linkage in the cohort.

Library preparation was by the immunoSEQ multiplex PCR assay. A mixture of 60 forward primers for TCR Vbeta segments and 13 reverse primers for TCR Jbeta segments was used in the multiplex PCR. Amplification of the CDR3 region of rearranged TCR beta genes was performed with a multiplex PCR assay on genomic DNA. Amplified TCR beta libraries were sequenced as 87-base-pair reads on the Illumina HiSeq System. Per the authors' processing: A later analysis counted approximately 74 million unique TCR beta chains across the 550 to 750 repertoires, and 9.5 million to 11 million of these chains were shared by at least two donors. Raw reads were error-corrected and collapsed into unique sequences with a nearest-neighbor algorithm that merged closely related sequences to remove PCR and sequencing errors. CDR3 sequences were aligned to IMGT reference sequences to assign V, D and J gene segments. For a sequence to be retained, at least a six-nucleotide match to both a V gene segment and a J gene segment was required. A rearrangement counted as productive if the CDR3 had no stop codons and remained in frame with V and J, and every other rearrangement counted as non-productive. Following IMGT convention, CDR3 was defined as the stretch from the second conserved V-encoded cysteine to the conserved J-encoded phenylalanine. The earlier analysis of fewer than 750 of the donors excluded sequences that lacked an unambiguous match to a single V gene segment. An earlier analysis of 587 of the donors called V segments functional above 56.7% productive rearrangements and segregating when the between-donor standard deviation exceeded 5%. A statistical classification framework was developed to diagnose cytomegalovirus status using the catalog of TCR beta chain sequences. V and J gene assignment, in a later analysis, came from comparing TCR nucleotide sequences with IMGT/GENE-DB human TR gene sequences. Using the TCRdist pipeline, a later analysis assigned CDR3 sequences along with most-parsimonious VDJ recombination scenarios. In a later analysis, each TCR beta chain was defined by its CDR3 amino acid sequence together with its V-gene family, and reads lacking a unique V-gene family were excluded. A later analysis removed 600 or so highly shared, low-generation-probability nucleotide sequences to deal with suspected cross-contamination and a sequencing artifact. A later analysis calculated a clonal expansion index for each public chain from normalized within-repertoire ranks of inferred template counts. Generation probabilities in a later analysis came from a VDJ recombination model fitted to out-of-frame rearrangements, and those results were checked against IGoR. In a later analysis, TCR-TCR, TCR-HLA and TCR-CMV co-occurrence was scored with hypergeometric tests, and a repertoire-size bias correction was applied to TCR pairs. False discovery rates were estimated in a later analysis by permuting HLA or CMV assignments 20 times. In a later analysis, co-occurring TCRs were grouped using DBSCAN, and TCRdist sequence similarity was added for clustering within HLA-allele-positive subsets. Repertoires with fewer than 30,000 or more than 120,000 public chains, plus five repertoires with anomalous nucleotide sharing, were excluded from co-occurrence clustering. TCRdb retrieved this table from immuneACCESS and kept in-frame rearrangements only. Not all clones are present; in checked studies, unresolved V genes account for under half, and no reason is known for the remainder. V and J calls and clone size are as listed in that table; D and trimming were resolved from the DNA. In this sample the table shows 180,000 or so clones, over 70% of which occur a single time. Together, the top ten hold roughly 1.4% of the sample.

Concerning this clone itself: Its target antigen remains unknown. Base-call qualities are not available, and no considerably larger clone is one nucleotide away.

Overall results and qualifications from the work: The only immune exposure information available for the cohort was CMV serostatus. While some public TCRs were present in many individuals, most TCR sequences turned up only very rarely across donors. Compared with equally common non-associated chains, HLA-associated TCR beta chains in a later analysis were more clonally expanded and had lower generation probabilities. Because counts were too low, more than 15 rarely observed V segments, including chromosome 9 orphons, were left out of the earlier analysis of a few hundred of the donors. A later analysis reported that several top co-occurrence clusters appeared linked to parvovirus B19, influenza, CMV and Epstein-Barr virus. In vitro tests confirmed that a few of the cytomegalovirus-associated TCR beta chains recognize cytomegalovirus antigens. A later analysis associated 15,000 or so TCR beta sequences with specific HLA alleles at a false discovery rate of 0.05. In both the original and validation cohorts, the classifier was reported to diagnose cytomegalovirus status with high specificity and sensitivity. Linkage disequilibrium might explain the correlated functional status among segregating V segments, but an unknown experimental factor could not be ruled out. In this cohort, only TCR beta chains were sequenced, and detectable features were limited by the absence of alpha or paired-chain data. A later genetic analysis associated a missense DCLRE1C variant with V-gene and J-gene trimming of TCR beta chains, and an independent cohort replicated the association. A further reported finding was that TCR beta sequences accurately predicted the HLA-A and HLA-B alleles for most subjects in the first cohort. Broadly in line with IMGT annotations, most TCR beta V segments showed up in productive rearrangements about 87% or about 30% of the time in an earlier analysis of about 500 of the donors. The study gave a list of under 200 TCR beta chains associated with cytomegalovirus. In a later analysis, most CMV-associated TCR beta chains were found to appear HLA-restricted, with HLA associations seemingly driven largely by CMV exposure. In a later analysis, TCR association rates were found to vary across HLA loci, with the most associated TCRs seen for DRB1 alleles and the fewest for HLA-C alleles. The authors suggested that the approach could potentially be generalized to other disease states and immunological phenotypes. According to a later genetic analysis, donors in an Asian-associated ancestry cluster had fewer N-insertions in productive TCRs than the approximately 630-donor mean. The presence/absence analyses assumed that sequencing depth was roughly uniform across donors, and that assumption may not be true. Because some donors lacked HLA typing at each locus, the association tests relied only on the typed subset. The sequencing pipeline was judged likely to have produced a cluster of highly shared sequence variants as a technical artifact. When HLA alleles, especially DR and DQ, strongly co-occurred, attributing TCR associations to individual alleles was difficult. Because the 87-base-pair reads could not distinguish some IMGT-functional V segments, including TRBV6-2 and TRBV6-3, those segments were excluded.

Sequences LGHNA (CDR1) and YSLEER (CDR2) are obtained from the germline V gene. The CDR3 sequence holds 15 residues, the cysteine and phenylalanine included. The sequence is cut down to CDR3 DNA, 45 bases in frame from base 1. V was cut back by 4 bases and J by 0 bases, leaving a gap of 12 bases between them. In total, roughly 670 healthy bone marrow donors made up the cohort. All cohort members were sampled while nominally healthy, although unrecorded immune exposures were likely present. The donor tested CMV seronegative and was one of the 352 seronegative cohort members. Each donor provided a peripheral blood sample, and peripheral blood mononuclear cells were used for TCR beta sequencing. Genomic DNA was extracted from the blood cell samples with the Qiagen DNeasy Blood Extraction Kit.

The chain couples TRBV4-3 to TRBJ1-1, with no confidently assigned D gene. This receptor was taken from a young man in good health and CMV-seronegative. Sequencing used PBMCs. The DNA sequence is given as TGCGCCAGCAGCCTAAAAGCGGCCGTGAACACTGAAGCTTTCTTT. Translated, this gives CASSLKAAVNTEAFF.